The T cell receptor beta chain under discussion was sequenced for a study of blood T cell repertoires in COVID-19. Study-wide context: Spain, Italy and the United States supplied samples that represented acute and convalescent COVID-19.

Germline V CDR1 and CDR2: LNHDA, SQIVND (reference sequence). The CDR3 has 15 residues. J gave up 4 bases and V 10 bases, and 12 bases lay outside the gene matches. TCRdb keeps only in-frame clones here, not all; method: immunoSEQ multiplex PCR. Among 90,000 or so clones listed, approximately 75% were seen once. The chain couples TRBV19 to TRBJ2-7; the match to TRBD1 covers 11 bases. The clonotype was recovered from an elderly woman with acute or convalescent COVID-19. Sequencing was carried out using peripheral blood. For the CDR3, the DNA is TGTGCCACCACAGCCGGGACAGGGGGAGGTTACGAGCAGTACTTC. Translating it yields CATTAGTGGGYEQYF.